A selection of T cell receptor beta chains follows, all from one sample in a study of vaccination and CD4 T cells after COVID-19. MiXCR was run by TCRdb on the PCR reads, yielding one entry per CDR3 protein. The sample shows about 1,900 distinct CDR3 sequences, roughly two thirds of them seen only once. These receptors have no known antigen. Specimen: CD4+ T cells from blood, cultured in vitro, collected after SARS-CoV-2 vaccination. All receptors come from a human donor who had recovered from COVID-19. CDR3s include the opening cysteine and the closing phenylalanine or tryptophan. D genes are given only for firm matches. Some rows mark clone size as missing; the rest say once, few, many or name a class of expanded clone.

abundance: few; len: 13; v_gene: TRBV7-9; d_gene: TRBD2; j_gene: TRBJ2-5; CDR3aa: CASSSSGGETQYF; CDR3nt: TGTGCCAGCAGCTCTAGCGGGGGAGAGACCCAGTACTTC
abundance: -; len: 16; v_gene: TRBV28; d_gene: -; j_gene: TRBJ1-2; CDR3aa: CASSQSGAESLYGYTF; CDR3nt: TGTGCCAGCAGTCAATCCGGGGCCGAATCTCTCTATGGCTACACCTTC
abundance: -; len: 14; v_gene: TRBV20-1; d_gene: TRBD1; j_gene: TRBJ1-5; CDR3aa: CSARVSGGDRPQHF; CDR3nt: TGCAGTGCTAGAGTGTCAGGGGGCGACCGGCCCCAGCATTTT
abundance: -; len: 14; v_gene: TRBV7-2; d_gene: TRBD2; j_gene: TRBJ2-7; CDR3aa: CASIPTSGSYEQYF; CDR3nt: TGTGCCAGCATCCCGACTAGCGGATCCTACGAGCAGTACTTC
abundance: -; len: 15; v_gene: TRBV7-8; d_gene: -; j_gene: TRBJ2-7; CDR3aa: CASSPPRRYGDEQYF; CDR3nt: TGTGCCAGCAGCCCCCCACGGAGGTACGGTGACGAGCAGTACTTC
abundance: -; len: 13; v_gene: TRBV7-8; d_gene: -; j_gene: TRBJ1-1; CDR3aa: CASSWRGTTEAFF; CDR3nt: TGTGCCAGCAGCTGGCGGGGGACCACTGAAGCTTTCTTT
abundance: -; len: 16; v_gene: TRBV6-1; d_gene: -; j_gene: TRBJ1-1; CDR3aa: CASSDSQRRGNTEAFF; CDR3nt: TGTGCCAGCAGTGATAGCCAACGGAGGGGCAATACTGAAGCTTTCTTT
abundance: -; len: 14; v_gene: TRBV7-8; d_gene: -; j_gene: TRBJ1-3; CDR3aa: CASSFRGAGNTIYF; CDR3nt: TGTGCCAGCAGCTTCAGAGGGGCTGGAAACACCATATATTTT
abundance: large; len: 13; v_gene: TRBV11-2; d_gene: TRBD1; j_gene: TRBJ1-2; CDR3aa: CASSRDSYYGYTF; CDR3nt: TGTGCCAGCAGCCGGGACAGCTACTATGGCTACACCTTC
abundance: few; len: 13; v_gene: TRBV4-1; d_gene: -; j_gene: TRBJ2-1; CDR3aa: CASSQDGRNEQFF; CDR3nt: TGCGCCAGCAGCCAAGATGGGAGGAATGAGCAGTTCTTC
abundance: -; len: 15; v_gene: TRBV20-1; d_gene: TRBD1; j_gene: TRBJ2-2; CDR3aa: CSARGQGANTGELFF; CDR3nt: TGCAGTGCTAGAGGACAGGGGGCCAACACCGGGGAGCTGTTTTTT
abundance: -; len: 15; v_gene: TRBV12-3/TRBV12-4; d_gene: -; j_gene: TRBJ1-2; CDR3aa: CASSREGSPNYGYTF; CDR3nt: TGTGCCAGCTCCCGGGAGGGATCACCCAACTATGGCTACACCTTC
abundance: few; len: 15; v_gene: TRBV5-1; d_gene: -; j_gene: TRBJ2-7; CDR3aa: CASSFNTGNPYEQYF; CDR3nt: TGCGCCAGCAGCTTTAACACAGGCAACCCCTACGAGCAGTACTTC
abundance: -; len: 14; v_gene: TRBV23-1; d_gene: -; j_gene: TRBJ1-1; CDR3aa: CASSPVQEVTEAFF; CDR3nt: TGCGCCAGCAGTCCCGTTCAGGAGGTAACTGAAGCTTTCTTT
abundance: -; len: 14; v_gene: TRBV20-1; d_gene: -; j_gene: TRBJ2-5; CDR3aa: CSARAWAGQETQYF; CDR3nt: TGCAGTGCTAGGGCGTGGGCAGGACAAGAGACCCAGTACTTC
abundance: -; len: 13; v_gene: TRBV7-8; d_gene: -; j_gene: TRBJ1-2; CDR3aa: CASSLEGGRSPTF; CDR3nt: TGTGCCAGCAGCTTAGAGGGGGGCCGCTCCCCCACCTTC
abundance: -; len: 14; v_gene: TRBV27; d_gene: -; j_gene: TRBJ2-3; CDR3aa: CASSAVLHWRTQYF; CDR3nt: TGTGCCAGCAGTGCCGTCCTCCATTGGCGGACGCAGTATTTT
abundance: -; len: 15; v_gene: TRBV20-1; d_gene: -; j_gene: TRBJ2-1; CDR3aa: CSAKRGGIPNNEQFF; CDR3nt: TGCAGTGCAAAGAGGGGCGGTATTCCTAACAATGAGCAGTTCTTC
abundance: -; len: 14; v_gene: TRBV5-5; d_gene: -; j_gene: TRBJ1-2; CDR3aa: CASSLAGLNYGYTF; CDR3nt: TGTGCCAGCAGCTTGGCCGGCCTTAACTATGGCTACACCTTC
abundance: -; len: 14; v_gene: TRBV2; d_gene: TRBD1; j_gene: TRBJ2-5; CDR3aa: CASSSRTGGETQYF; CDR3nt: TGTGCCAGCAGTTCTAGGACAGGGGGGGAGACCCAGTACTTC
abundance: -; len: 13; v_gene: TRBV20-1; d_gene: TRBD1; j_gene: TRBJ1-2; CDR3aa: CSAADRAYYGYTF; CDR3nt: TGCAGTGCGGCGGACAGGGCATACTATGGCTACACCTTC
abundance: -; len: 11; v_gene: TRBV20-1; d_gene: -; j_gene: TRBJ1-5; CDR3aa: CSASEGQPQHF; CDR3nt: TGCAGTGCTTCCGAAGGTCAGCCCCAGCATTTT
abundance: -; len: 15; v_gene: TRBV7-2; d_gene: TRBD1; j_gene: TRBJ2-5; CDR3aa: CASSPRQGTKETQYF; CDR3nt: TGTGCCAGCAGCCCCCGACAGGGGACCAAGGAGACCCAGTACTTC
abundance: medium-sized; len: 15; v_gene: TRBV5-5; d_gene: -; j_gene: TRBJ2-5; CDR3aa: CASSWAPDSQETQYF; CDR3nt: TGTGCCAGCAGCTGGGCGCCGGACAGCCAAGAGACCCAGTACTTC
abundance: -; len: 15; v_gene: TRBV7-6; d_gene: TRBD1; j_gene: TRBJ2-7; CDR3aa: CASSSQDRDPYEQYF; CDR3nt: TGTGCCAGCAGCTCCCAAGACAGGGACCCCTACGAGCAGTACTTC
abundance: -; len: 14; v_gene: TRBV7-2; d_gene: TRBD1; j_gene: TRBJ1-2; CDR3aa: CASSPGTANYGYTF; CDR3nt: TGTGCCAGCAGCCCGGGGACAGCTAACTATGGCTACACCTTC
abundance: -; len: 14; v_gene: TRBV4-2; d_gene: -; j_gene: TRBJ2-7; CDR3aa: CASSQELRVDEQYF; CDR3nt: TGTGCCAGCAGCCAAGAACTAAGGGTGGACGAGCAGTACTTC
abundance: once; len: 16; v_gene: TRBV11-3; d_gene: -; j_gene: TRBJ1-5; CDR3aa: CASSLARTVFNQPQHF; CDR3nt: TGTGCCAGCAGCTTAGCCCGGACAGTTTTCAATCAGCCCCAGCATTTT
abundance: -; len: 15; v_gene: TRBV24-1; d_gene: -; j_gene: TRBJ1-2; CDR3aa: CATTGWGRPRRGYTF; CDR3nt: TGTGCCACCACTGGTTGGGGACGGCCCAGGCGTGGCTACACCTTC
abundance: -; len: 13; v_gene: TRBV11-2; d_gene: -; j_gene: TRBJ1-1; CDR3aa: CASSLGFVTEAFF; CDR3nt: TGTGCCAGCAGCTTAGGCTTTGTCACTGAAGCTTTCTTT
abundance: -; len: 13; v_gene: TRBV7-9; d_gene: -; j_gene: TRBJ1-1; CDR3aa: CASSLPVGLEAFF; CDR3nt: TGTGCCAGCAGCCTCCCGGTGGGGCTTGAAGCTTTCTTT
abundance: -; len: 12; v_gene: TRBV30; d_gene: -; j_gene: TRBJ2-7; CDR3aa: CAWSVQHYEQYF; CDR3nt: TGTGCCTGGAGTGTACAGCACTACGAGCAGTACTTC
abundance: large; len: 16; v_gene: TRBV27; d_gene: -; j_gene: TRBJ1-1; CDR3aa: CASSLKAGGRLTEAFF; CDR3nt: TGTGCCAGCAGTCTCAAAGCGGGGGGCCGTTTGACTGAAGCTTTCTTT
abundance: few; len: 14; v_gene: TRBV6-1; d_gene: -; j_gene: TRBJ2-5; CDR3aa: CASSEGGPRETQYF; CDR3nt: TGTGCCAGCAGTGAAGGAGGACCGCGAGAGACCCAGTACTTC
abundance: once; len: 15; v_gene: TRBV10-1; d_gene: TRBD2; j_gene: TRBJ2-1; CDR3aa: CAGRATSGRVDEQFF; CDR3nt: TGCGCCGGCCGGGCGACTAGCGGGAGGGTCGATGAGCAGTTCTTC
abundance: -; len: 15; v_gene: TRBV6-1; d_gene: TRBD1; j_gene: TRBJ1-2; CDR3aa: CASRRGTGPGYGYTF; CDR3nt: TGTGCCAGCAGACGAGGGACAGGGCCGGGCTATGGCTACACCTTC
abundance: -; len: 15; v_gene: TRBV5-1; d_gene: -; j_gene: TRBJ2-3; CDR3aa: CASSTGGVSTDTQYF; CDR3nt: TGCGCCAGCAGCACCGGTGGGGTTAGCACAGATACGCAGTATTTT
abundance: -; len: 15; v_gene: TRBV7-2; d_gene: TRBD1; j_gene: TRBJ2-3; CDR3aa: CASSLGDRVQDTQYF; CDR3nt: TGTGCCAGCAGCTTAGGGGACAGGGTTCAAGATACGCAGTATTTT
abundance: -; len: 15; v_gene: TRBV7-2; d_gene: TRBD1; j_gene: TRBJ1-2; CDR3aa: CASSLSGEGASGYTF; CDR3nt: TGTGCCAGCAGCTTAAGTGGGGAGGGGGCGAGTGGCTACACCTTC
abundance: -; len: 13; v_gene: TRBV27; d_gene: -; j_gene: TRBJ2-5; CDR3aa: CASSGERGETQYF; CDR3nt: TGTGCCAGCAGCGGAGAACGGGGAGAGACCCAGTACTTC
abundance: -; len: 13; v_gene: TRBV7-9; d_gene: TRBD1; j_gene: TRBJ2-7; CDR3aa: CASSLRDRGEQYF; CDR3nt: TGTGCCAGCAGCTTAAGGGACAGGGGCGAGCAGTACTTC
abundance: -; len: 15; v_gene: TRBV20-1; d_gene: -; j_gene: TRBJ1-1; CDR3aa: CSASVQGWGGTEAFF; CDR3nt: TGCAGTGCTAGCGTGCAGGGGTGGGGTGGCACTGAAGCTTTCTTT
abundance: few; len: 16; v_gene: TRBV27; d_gene: TRBD1; j_gene: TRBJ2-5; CDR3aa: CASSSGPGTGEETQYF; CDR3nt: TGTGCCAGCAGTTCCGGTCCCGGGACAGGGGAAGAGACCCAGTACTTC
abundance: -; len: 15; v_gene: TRBV24-1; d_gene: -; j_gene: TRBJ1-3; CDR3aa: CATSGDKGLGNTIYF; CDR3nt: TGTGCCACCAGTGGGGACAAGGGGCTTGGAAACACCATATATTTT
abundance: -; len: 14; v_gene: TRBV20-1; d_gene: TRBD1; j_gene: TRBJ1-5; CDR3aa: CSARTGTENQPQHF; CDR3nt: TGCAGTGCAAGGACCGGGACAGAGAATCAGCCCCAGCATTTT
abundance: once; len: 14; v_gene: TRBV20-1; d_gene: -; j_gene: TRBJ1-1; CDR3aa: CSARGVARNTEAFF; CDR3nt: TGCAGTGCTAGAGGCGTAGCTCGAAACACTGAAGCTTTCTTT
abundance: large; len: 16; v_gene: TRBV20-1; d_gene: TRBD1; j_gene: TRBJ1-4; CDR3aa: CSAPGGRGTTNEKLFF; CDR3nt: TGCAGTGCCCCAGGCGGCAGGGGGACAACTAATGAAAAACTGTTTTTT
abundance: hyperexpanded; len: 14; v_gene: TRBV5-1; d_gene: TRBD1; j_gene: TRBJ2-5; CDR3aa: CASRVDRGLETQYF; CDR3nt: TGCGCCAGCAGGGTGGACAGGGGGCTAGAGACCCAGTACTTC
abundance: -; len: 17; v_gene: TRBV5-4; d_gene: TRBD1; j_gene: TRBJ1-6; CDR3aa: CASSLRTVGQINSPLHF; CDR3nt: TGTGCCAGCAGCCTGCGCACCGTGGGACAGATAAATTCACCCCTCCACTTT
abundance: -; len: 12; v_gene: TRBV29-1; d_gene: -; j_gene: TRBJ1-1; CDR3aa: CSGGPKNTEAFF; CDR3nt: TGCAGCGGGGGACCGAAGAACACTGAAGCTTTCTTT